The clone carrying this TCR beta chain was found a few times. As to time point: pre-sensitization, week 0. The treatment is: therapeutic diphenylcyclopropenone sensitization with weekly scalp DPC. TCRdb called the RACE reads again in MiXCR, with one record for every CDR3 protein. The repertoire holds 250,000 or so distinct CDR3 sequences, with about 7.7% as singletons. This sample was included in a study of human T cells and chemical hapten exposure. Germline V gene data show CDR1 as SGHAT and CDR2 as FQNNGV. The CDR3 totals 12 residues. V was cut by 3 bases and J by 5 bases, with 7 bases left in between.

This material consisted of whole blood, taken in connection with sensitization to the hapten diphenylcyclopropenone (DPC). This clonotype originated in a young man with alopecia areata. Some clones in this sample may be carry-over from other donors' samples. The chain has TRBV11-2 and TRBJ1-1; D uncertain. For the CDR3, the DNA is TGTGCCAGCAGCTTCCGGCAGACTGAAGCTTTCTTT. It yields the protein CASSFRQTEAFF.